One sample yielded the 21 T cell receptor beta chains listed below, sequenced in a study of T cell responses to AZD1222 COVID-19 vaccine. Measured with immunoSEQ multiplex PCR; TCRdb has only the in-frame clones, and not every one. The sample gives some 110,000 clones, around 85% of which show up once; roughly 4% is in the top ten. The starting material was peripheral blood, obtained 28 days after the second AZD1222 dose. The receptors come from an adult who received the AZD1222 COVID-19 vaccine.

This chain links TRBV2 with TRBJ2-4, with TRBD2 matching 13 bases. Germline V CDR1 and CDR2: SNHLY, FYNNEI. The junction had 2 bases not matched to a gene; V was cut back by 5 bases and J by 1 base. This CDR3 region has 16 residues. CDR3 nucleotides: TGTGCCAGCAGTTCGACTAGCGGGGGGGCCAAAAACATTCAGTACTTC. Protein sequence: CASSSTSGGAKNIQYF.

Regarding this clone: This sample also contains other DNA sequences that code for the same CDR3. The chain combines TRBV19 with TRBJ1-1; D uncertain. CDR1 and CDR2 (germline): LNHDA, SQIVND (reference sequence). Trimming stripped 3 bases from V and 5 bases from J, with 7 bases between. This CDR3 spans 12 amino acids. The CDR3 nucleotides read TGTGCCAGTAGTATGGGAGGAACTGAAGCTTTCTTT. Amino acids: CASSMGGTEAFF.

The chain is built from TRBV7-3 and TRBJ2-3, with D possibly being TRBD1 or TRBD2 (5 bases each). With 2 bases removed from V and 3 bases from J, the gap between germline ends came to 15 bases. This CDR3 region has 16 residues. Germline lookup yields CDR1 SGHTA and CDR2 FQGTGA. The CDR3 sequence: CASSLSGPSLTDTQYF. CDR3 in DNA: TGTGCCAGCAGCTTATCGGGGCCCTCCCTTACAGATACGCAGTATTTT.

The CDR3 loop reads CASRLGSGGDQPQHF. CDR3 coding DNA: TGTGCCAGCAGGCTGGGATCAGGGGGCGATCAGCCCCAGCATTTT. The chain carries TRBV6-5 and TRBJ1-5; 8 nucleotides match TRBD1. CDR1 is MNHEY, CDR2 SVGAGI, per germline. The CDR3 contains 15 residues. V lost 6 bases and J lost 5; bases outside the gene matches: 9.

Written as DNA, the CDR3 is TGTGCCAGCAGTTTATCCATAGCGGGGGTCGGTGAGCAGTTCTTC. Protein sequence: CASSLSIAGVGEQFF. The V and J genes are TRBV27 and TRBJ2-1, with 9 nucleotides matching TRBD2. Germline V gene data show CDR1 as MNHEY and CDR2 as SMNVEV (reference sequence). CDR3 length equals 15 residues. V dropped 0 bases and J dropped 9; count of bases not matched to a gene: 6.

This rearrangement joins TRBV3-1 (or the pseudogene TRBV3-2) to TRBJ1-1, with D uncertain. The length of the CDR3 is 11 residues. Germline V gene data show CDR1 as LGHDT and CDR2 as YNNKEL (reference sequence). V lost 3 bases, J lost 2 bases, and 1 base lay in between. CDR3 coding DNA: TGTGCCAGCAGCCACAACACTGAAGCTTTCTTT. Its translation: CASSHNTEAFF.

V usage is TRBV19 and J usage is TRBJ2-7, with TRBD1 matching over 10 bases. The CDR3 is 15 amino acids. The junction had 10 bases not matched to a gene; V was cut back by 6 bases and J by 5 bases. Germline V gene lookup returns CDR1 LNHDA and CDR2 SQIVND (reference sequence). The CDR3 nucleotides read TGTGCCAGTAGGGCGAGGGGACAGGGGAACAACGAGCAGTACTTC. Encoded protein: CASRARGQGNNEQYF.

The V call is TRBV30, the J call TRBJ1-3; D not certain. Trimming shortened V by 0 bases and J by 0 bases, and 9 bases separated the two germline ends. The CDR3 is 15 amino acids. Germline values: CDR1 GTSNPN, CDR2 SVGIG (reference sequence). CDR3: CAWSVGMSSGNTIYF. CDR3 sequence (DNA): TGTGCCTGGAGTGTTGGTATGAGCTCTGGAAACACCATATATTTT.

The chain carries TRBV7-9 and TRBJ1-1; 7 bases line up with TRBD1. The trim removed 4 bases at V and 7 bases at J, leaving 3 bases unmatched. This CDR3 has 12 residues. The germline CDR1 and CDR2 sequences are SEHNR and FQNEAQ (reference sequence). The DNA of the CDR3 is TGTGCCAGCAGCTCGGACAGGTTTGAAGCTTTCTTT. It yields the protein CASSSDRFEAFF.

The CDR3 sequence: CAISESARQYF. Written as DNA, the CDR3 is TGTGCCATCAGTGAGTCGGCCCGGCAGTATTTT. The chain uses TRBV10-3 and TRBJ2-3; D gene uncertain. The germline V and J ends were trimmed by 0 bases and 11 bases, with 6 bases remaining between them. This CDR3 is 11 amino acids long. The germline gives CDR1 ENHRY, CDR2 SYGVKD.

The V call is TRBV4-3, the J call TRBJ2-5; D is ambiguous. The CDR3 contains 14 residues. Per germline, CDR1 LGHNA and CDR2 YSLEER. V was cut by 0 bases and J by 5 bases, with 10 bases left in between. Here the CDR3 reads CASSQEVFSETQYF. The CDR3 region has the DNA TGCGCCAGCAGCCAAGAGGTCTTCAGTGAGACCCAGTACTTC.

The chain recombines TRBV4-2 with TRBJ2-7; 11 positions match TRBD2. The CDR3 runs to 17 residues. Germline-derived CDR1 and CDR2 are LGHNA and YNFKEQ. J gave up 6 bases and V 0 bases, and 10 bases lay outside the gene matches. This CDR3 reads CASSQDRLAGTLGEQYF. The CDR3, as DNA: TGTGCCAGCAGCCAAGATAGACTAGCGGGGACCCTAGGCGAGCAGTACTTC.

The rearrangement joins TRBV10-2 to TRBJ1-2; the D is unclear. Between the trimmed V and J ends, which lost 2 bases and 2 bases, there was a span of 6 bases. There are 13 residues in the CDR3. Germline V gene data show CDR1 as WSHSY and CDR2 as SAAADI. The CDR3 here is CASSETVNYGYTF. The CDR3 nucleotides are TGCGCCAGCAGTGAGACAGTGAACTATGGCTACACCTTC.

V usage is TRBV10-1 and J usage is TRBJ1-2; no reliable D call. The CDR3 spans 13 residues. V lost 4 bases and J 0 bases, leaving 6 bases between the germline ends. Germline V CDR1 and CDR2: WNHNN, SYGVQD (reference sequence). The CDR3 loop reads CASSGSTNYGYTF. For the CDR3, the DNA is TGCGCCAGCAGTGGGAGTACTAACTATGGCTACACCTTC.

This clone was counted once. V is TRBV7-2 and J is TRBJ2-3; D perhaps matches TRBD2 (5 bases). Germline CDR1 is SGHTA and CDR2 is FQGNSA. There are 13 residues in the CDR3. V lost 6 bases to trimming and J lost 6 bases, with 13 bases between them. The CDR3 reads CASRSQREDTQYF. DNA for the CDR3: TGTGCCAGCAGATCCCAAAGGGAGGATACGCAGTATTTT.

CDR3 amino acids: CASSQSSYEQYF. In nucleotides, the CDR3 is TGTGCCAGCAGTCAGAGCTCCTACGAGCAGTACTTC. J is TRBJ2-7 and V is TRBV28, with D hard to call. V was clipped by 5 bases and J by 0 bases, with 5 bases between them. Germline CDR1 and CDR2: MDHEN and SYDVKM. The CDR3 is 12 residues long. The variable domain in full, with the rest retrieved from reference TRBV28 and TRBJ2-7, is DVKVTQSSRYLVKRTGEKVFLECVQDMDHENMFWYRQDPGLGLRLIYFSYDVKMKEKGDIPEGYSVSREKKERFSLILESASTNQTSMYLCASSQSSYEQYFGPGTRLTVT.

J is TRBJ2-3 and V is TRBV24-1; D may be TRBD1 (7 bases). The CDR3 loop spans 15 amino acids. Germline values: CDR1 KGHDR, CDR2 SFDVKD. V was pared by 9 bases and J by 2 bases, with 17 bases between. CDR3: CATGGTAYPTDTQYF. The CDR3 bases are TGTGCCACCGGGGGGACAGCGTATCCCACAGATACGCAGTATTTT.

The V gene is TRBV19, the J gene TRBJ1-2; D gene ambiguous. The V end was cut by 2 bases, the J end by 8 bases, with 6 bases between. The CDR3 runs to 11 residues. Germline assignment: CDR1 LNHDA and CDR2 SQIVND (reference sequence). The CDR3 is CASSISSGYTF. The CDR3 DNA reads TGTGCCAGTAGTATAAGTAGCGGCTACACCTTC. The whole variable domain, remainder taken from reference TRBV19 and TRBJ1-2, is DGGITQSPKYLFRKEGQNVTLSCEQNLNHDAMYWYRQDPGQGLRLIYYSQIVNDFQKGDIAEGYSVSREKKESFPLTVTSAQKNPTAFYLCASSISSGYTFGSGTRLTVV.

The J gene is TRBJ1-1, the V gene TRBV28; TRBD1 might be the D (6 bases). This CDR3 has 15 residues. The ends were cut back, 2 bases at V and 5 bases at J, with 15 bases in the middle. Germline CDR1 and CDR2: MDHEN and SYDVKM. This CDR3 is CASSLPAGGRTEAFF. The DNA for the CDR3 is TGTGCCAGCAGTTTACCTGCGGGGGGCCGGACTGAAGCTTTCTTT.

This chain joins TRBV3-1 (or the pseudogene TRBV3-2) and TRBJ2-5, with D possibly TRBD2 on 6 matching bases. The CDR3 sequence is 16 residues long. Germline V lookup: CDR1 LGHDT, CDR2 YNNKEL (reference sequence). Trimming took off 5 bases at V and 3 bases at J, with 19 bases between the two ends. The CDR3: CASSDYGDFNEETQYF. CDR3 in DNA: TGTGCCAGCAGCGACTATGGGGACTTCAACGAAGAGACCCAGTACTTC.

This sequence joins TRBV2 and TRBJ2-5; no firm D call. The germline V and J ends were trimmed by 7 bases and 2 bases, with 5 bases remaining between them. The CDR3 runs to 11 residues. Germline CDR1 is SNHLY and CDR2 is FYNNEI. This chain's CDR3 is CASTRQETQYF. In DNA form, the CDR3 reads TGTGCCAGCACAAGACAAGAGACCCAGTACTTC.